This is a list of T cell receptor beta chains from one sample in a study of molecular identifiers for immune sequencing clone quantification. Each CDR3 protein is one row after TCRdb ran MiXCR on the PCR reads. The table has about 86,000 distinct CDR3 sequences, around 27% seen once; the top ten hold about 0.8%. Sequenced: naive CD8+ T cells from blood, with Jurkat cell RNA spiked in. The receptors come from a human donor in good health. Some libraries in this study had Jurkat cell RNA spiked in. The CDR3 runs from the conserved cysteine through the conserved F or W. Each record gives: V gene, J gene, clone size, D gene, CDR3 DNA, CDR3 protein. D genes are given only for firm matches. Clone size is stated in some rows and not others, as once, few, many or a class when expanded.

>TRBV6-2/TRBV6-3|TRBJ2-4|many|NA
TGTGCCAGCAGTTACTCCCTGGGGGACATTCAGTACTTC
CASSYSLGDIQYF
>TRBV18|TRBJ2-1|NA|TRBD1
TGTGCCAGCTCACCGGGAACAGGGGGGTCCTACAATGAGCAGTTCTTC
CASSPGTGGSYNEQFF
>TRBV3-1|TRBJ2-3|NA|NA
TGTGCCAGCAGCCAATATCTCCTAAGCACAGATACGCAGTATTTT
CASSQYLLSTDTQYF
>TRBV7-6|TRBJ1-1|many|NA
TGTGCCAGCAGCTCGGACGTCGTAATTCTCAGGAACACTGAAGCTTTCTTT
CASSSDVVILRNTEAFF
>TRBV20-1|TRBJ2-7|NA|TRBD2
TGCAGTGCTAGAGTCACAACTAGCGTGAGAGAGTACGAGCAGTACTTC
CSARVTTSVREYEQYF
>TRBV7-3|TRBJ1-1|few|NA
TGTGCCAGCAGCTGGGGCGGTGGATCCACTGAAGCTTTCTTT
CASSWGGGSTEAFF
>TRBV13|TRBJ1-1|NA|TRBD1
TGTACCAGCAGCCCGGGGACAGGGTCGCCTGAAGCTTTCTTT
CTSSPGTGSPEAFF
>TRBV5-1|TRBJ2-7|NA|TRBD1
TGCGCCAGCAGCCCCCCGGGACAGGGGTTCCGTCACGGGCAGTACTTC
CASSPPGQGFRHGQYF
>TRBV19|TRBJ2-7|NA|NA
TGTGCCAGTAGCTCAAGGGTTACCTACGAGCAGTACTTC
CASSSRVTYEQYF
>TRBV5-1|TRBJ2-7|many|TRBD2
TGCGCCAGCAGCCCGGTCGCGGGGGTCACCTACGAGCAGTACTTC
CASSPVAGVTYEQYF
>TRBV5-4|TRBJ1-1|NA|TRBD1
TGTGCCAGCAGCTTGGGCTTAGGACAGGGAGAAACTGCAGCTTTCTTT
CASSLGLGQGETAAFF
>TRBV4-2|TRBJ2-3|many|TRBD1
TGTGCCAGCCGGGACAGTTTCACAGATACGCAGTATTTT
CASRDSFTDTQYF